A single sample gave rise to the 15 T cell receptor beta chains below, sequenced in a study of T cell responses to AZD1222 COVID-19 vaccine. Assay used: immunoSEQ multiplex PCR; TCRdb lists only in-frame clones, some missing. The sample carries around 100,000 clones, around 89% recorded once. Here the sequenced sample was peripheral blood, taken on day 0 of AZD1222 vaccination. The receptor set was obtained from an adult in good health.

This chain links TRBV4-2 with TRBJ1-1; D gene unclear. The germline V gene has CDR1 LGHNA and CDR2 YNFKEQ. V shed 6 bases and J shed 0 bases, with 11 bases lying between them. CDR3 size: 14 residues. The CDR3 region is CASRREIMNTEAFF. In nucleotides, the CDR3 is TGTGCCAGCAGGAGGGAAATCATGAACACTGAAGCTTTCTTT.

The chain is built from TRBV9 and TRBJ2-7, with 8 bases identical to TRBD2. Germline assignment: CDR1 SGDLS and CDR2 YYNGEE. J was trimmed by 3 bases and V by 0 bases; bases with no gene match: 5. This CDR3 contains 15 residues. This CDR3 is CASSVGRGGLYEQYF. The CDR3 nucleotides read TGTGCCAGCAGCGTAGGCCGGGGGGGACTCTACGAGCAGTACTTC.

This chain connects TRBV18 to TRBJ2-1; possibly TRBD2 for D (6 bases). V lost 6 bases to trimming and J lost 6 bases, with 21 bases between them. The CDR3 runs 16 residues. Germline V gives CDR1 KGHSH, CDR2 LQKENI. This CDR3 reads CASSPPGLSIGNEQFF. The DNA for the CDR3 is TGTGCCAGCTCGCCTCCGGGACTGAGTATCGGCAATGAGCAGTTCTTC.

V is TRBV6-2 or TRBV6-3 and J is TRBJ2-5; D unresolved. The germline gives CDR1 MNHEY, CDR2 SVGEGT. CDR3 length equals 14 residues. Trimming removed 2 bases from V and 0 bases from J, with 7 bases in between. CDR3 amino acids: CASSYRQDQETQYF. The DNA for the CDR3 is TGTGCCAGCAGTTACCGGCAGGACCAAGAGACCCAGTACTTC.

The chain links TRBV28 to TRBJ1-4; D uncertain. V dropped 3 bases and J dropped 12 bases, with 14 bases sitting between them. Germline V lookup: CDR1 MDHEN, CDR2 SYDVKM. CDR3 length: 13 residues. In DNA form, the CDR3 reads TGTGCCAGCAGTTTTCGAGACCGGGAGGAACTGTTTTTT. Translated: CASSFRDREELFF. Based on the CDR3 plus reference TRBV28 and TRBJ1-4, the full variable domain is DVKVTQSSRYLVKRTGEKVFLECVQDMDHENMFWYRQDPGLGLRLIYFSYDVKMKEKGDIPEGYSVSREKKERFSLILESASTNQTSMYLCASSFRDREELFFGSGTQLSVL.

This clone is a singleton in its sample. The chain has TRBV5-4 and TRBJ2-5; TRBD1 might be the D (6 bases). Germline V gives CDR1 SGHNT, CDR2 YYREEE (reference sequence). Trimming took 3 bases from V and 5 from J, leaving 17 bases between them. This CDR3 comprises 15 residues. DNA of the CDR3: TGTGCCAGCAGCTCCCCACAGGGTCGGAGGGAGACCCAGTACTTC. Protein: CASSSPQGRRETQYF.

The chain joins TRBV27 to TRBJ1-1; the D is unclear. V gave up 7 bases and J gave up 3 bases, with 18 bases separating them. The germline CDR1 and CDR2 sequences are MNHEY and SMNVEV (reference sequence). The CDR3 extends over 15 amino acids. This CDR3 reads CASIRTGGVDTEAFF. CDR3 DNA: TGTGCCAGCATCAGGACTGGCGGCGTGGACACTGAAGCTTTCTTT.

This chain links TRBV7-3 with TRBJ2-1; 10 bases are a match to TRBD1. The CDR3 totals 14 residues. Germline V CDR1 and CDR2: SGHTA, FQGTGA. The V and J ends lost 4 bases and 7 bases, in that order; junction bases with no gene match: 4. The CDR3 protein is CASSWTGGGNEQFF. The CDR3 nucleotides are TGTGCCAGCAGCTGGACAGGGGGAGGGAATGAGCAGTTCTTC.

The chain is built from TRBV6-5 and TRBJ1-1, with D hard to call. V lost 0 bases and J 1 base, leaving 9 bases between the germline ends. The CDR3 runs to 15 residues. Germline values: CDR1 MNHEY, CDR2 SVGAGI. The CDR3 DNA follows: TGTGCCAGCAGTTACTCAACGGAGGCGAACACTGAAGCTTTCTTT. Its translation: CASSYSTEANTEAFF.

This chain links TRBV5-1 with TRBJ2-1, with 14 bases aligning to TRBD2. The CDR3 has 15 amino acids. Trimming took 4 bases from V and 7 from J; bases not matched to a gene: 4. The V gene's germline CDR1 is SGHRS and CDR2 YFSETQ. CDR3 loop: CASSRLAGGPNEQFF. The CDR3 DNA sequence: TGCGCCAGCAGCAGACTAGCGGGAGGGCCGAATGAGCAGTTCTTC.

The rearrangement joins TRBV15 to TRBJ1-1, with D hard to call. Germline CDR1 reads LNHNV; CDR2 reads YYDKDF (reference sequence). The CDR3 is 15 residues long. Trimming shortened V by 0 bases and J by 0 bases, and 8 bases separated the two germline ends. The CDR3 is CATSREPFMNTEAFF. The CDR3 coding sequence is TGTGCCACCAGCAGAGAGCCGTTCATGAACACTGAAGCTTTCTTT. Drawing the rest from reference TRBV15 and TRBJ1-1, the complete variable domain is DAMVIQNPRYQVTQFGKPVTLSCSQTLNHNVMYWYQQKSSQAPKLLFHYYDKDFNNEADTPDNFQSRRPNTSFCFLDIRSPGLGDTAMYLCATSREPFMNTEAFFGQGTRLTVV.

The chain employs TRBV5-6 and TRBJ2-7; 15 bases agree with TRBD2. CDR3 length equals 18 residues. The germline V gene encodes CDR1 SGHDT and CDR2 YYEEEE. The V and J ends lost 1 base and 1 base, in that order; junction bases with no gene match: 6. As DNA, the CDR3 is TGTGCCAGCAGCTTGATAGGACTAGCGGGGGGGCCGTCCTACGAGCAGTACTTC. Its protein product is CASSLIGLAGGPSYEQYF.

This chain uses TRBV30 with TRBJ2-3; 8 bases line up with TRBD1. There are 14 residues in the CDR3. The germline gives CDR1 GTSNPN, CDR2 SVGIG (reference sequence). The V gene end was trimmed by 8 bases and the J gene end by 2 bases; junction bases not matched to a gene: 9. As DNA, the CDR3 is TGTGCCCACGGGACAGGCTCTCTCACAGATACGCAGTATTTT. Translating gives CAHGTGSLTDTQYF.

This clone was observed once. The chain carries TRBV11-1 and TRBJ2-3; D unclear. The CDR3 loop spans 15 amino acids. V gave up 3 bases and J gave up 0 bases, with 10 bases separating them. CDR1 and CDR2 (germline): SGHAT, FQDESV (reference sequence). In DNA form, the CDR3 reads TGTGCCAGCAGCTTGGGGTACGCTAGCACAGATACGCAGTATTTT. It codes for CASSLGYASTDTQYF.

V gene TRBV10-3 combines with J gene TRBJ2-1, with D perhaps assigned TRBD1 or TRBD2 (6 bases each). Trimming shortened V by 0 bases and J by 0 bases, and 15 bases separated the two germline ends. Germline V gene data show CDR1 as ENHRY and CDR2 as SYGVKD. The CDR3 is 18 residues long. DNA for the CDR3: TGTGCCATCAGTGAGTCAAAAGGGGGGCGTGACTCCTACAATGAGCAGTTCTTC. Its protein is CAISESKGGRDSYNEQFF.